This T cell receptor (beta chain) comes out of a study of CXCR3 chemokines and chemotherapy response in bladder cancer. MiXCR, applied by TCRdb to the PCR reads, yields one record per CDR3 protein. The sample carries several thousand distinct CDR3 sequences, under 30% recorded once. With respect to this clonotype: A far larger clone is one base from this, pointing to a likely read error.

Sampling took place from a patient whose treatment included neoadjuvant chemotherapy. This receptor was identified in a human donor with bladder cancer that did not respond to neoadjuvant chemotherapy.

The CDR3 protein is CASSLQVDDNSPLRF. The CDR3 region has the DNA TGTGCCAGCAGCCTACAGGTGGACGACAATTCACCCCTCCGCTTT. This chain links TRBV5-6 with TRBJ1-6, with D possibly TRBD1 on 5 matching bases. The CDR3 consists of 15 residues. Per germline, CDR1 SGHDT and CDR2 YYEEEE.